The text below deals with one TCR beta chain. Its antigen remains unidentified. There are no base qualities to consult, and no much larger clone falls within one base. TCRbeta CDR3 regions were amplified from genomic DNA using the immunoSEQ Assay, a bias-controlled multiplex PCR. For the original study's pipeline: Nucleated cell counts per sample were estimated from amplification of reference gene primers within the assay. Sequence reads were collapsed and filtered to measure the absolute abundance of every unique TCRbeta CDR3 rearrangement. For each sample, productive Simpson clonality was calculated by taking the square root of Simpson's diversity index across productive rearrangements. TCRdb retrieved this table from immuneACCESS and kept in-frame rearrangements only. Not all clones are present; in checked studies, unresolved V genes account for under half, and no reason is known for the remainder. V and J calls and clone size come straight from that table; D and trimming were deduced from the DNA. This sample holds 77,000 or so clones; under 80% were observed only once. The top ten clones comprise about 2.5% of the sample.

Whole blood was collected in K2EDTA tubes by collaborating institutions according to the institutions' own protocols. For TCRbeta analysis, collaborators shipped samples in one of three forms: frozen whole blood, isolated PBMCs, or DNA extracted from either of those sample types. This sample was included in a study of blood T cell repertoires in COVID-19 (dated by TCRdb to the early 2020s). In terms of the full investigation: Collaborator samples came from the United States, Italy and Spain and covered acute and convalescent phases of COVID-19. The material from the prospective study consisted of cDNA or gDNA derived from T cells, B-cell-depleted T cells, or PBMCs. The dataset comprised deeply sampled blood TCRbeta repertoires from subjects exposed to, actively infected with, or recovered from COVID-19. The repertoires were released in a freely available public database intended as a resource for research on the immune response to SARS-CoV-2. Samples were obtained from the ongoing ImmuneRACE study (first 160 participants) and from 1,254 subjects provided by 6 global collaborators. Nearly every sample came with metadata listing a de-identified subject ID, COVID-19 status, age in years and sex. Where available, HLA class I and class II types were taken from metadata supplied by the sample provider and were not determined by assay-based typing.

The paper's findings and limits, for the study overall: Clinical and demographic metadata were provided uncurated, with the amount varying by source and participant.

The germline V gene provides CDR1 SGHRS and CDR2 YFSETQ. The CDR3, cysteine through phenylalanine, is 15 amino acids long. CDR3 DNA only is kept here, 45 bases in frame from base 1. Trimming takes 0 bases off V and 5 bases off J; junction bases not matched to a gene: 5. The sequence was collected from a human donor with acute or convalescent COVID-19. The donor label of this sample is uncertain. Sequencing was carried out using peripheral blood. The V gene is TRBV5-1 and the J gene is TRBJ2-5, with 9 bases in between that match TRBD1. The DNA reads as follows: TGCGCCAGCAGCTTGGCCGGGACAGGGCCGGAGACCCAGTACTTC. The translation is CASSLAGTGPETQYF.